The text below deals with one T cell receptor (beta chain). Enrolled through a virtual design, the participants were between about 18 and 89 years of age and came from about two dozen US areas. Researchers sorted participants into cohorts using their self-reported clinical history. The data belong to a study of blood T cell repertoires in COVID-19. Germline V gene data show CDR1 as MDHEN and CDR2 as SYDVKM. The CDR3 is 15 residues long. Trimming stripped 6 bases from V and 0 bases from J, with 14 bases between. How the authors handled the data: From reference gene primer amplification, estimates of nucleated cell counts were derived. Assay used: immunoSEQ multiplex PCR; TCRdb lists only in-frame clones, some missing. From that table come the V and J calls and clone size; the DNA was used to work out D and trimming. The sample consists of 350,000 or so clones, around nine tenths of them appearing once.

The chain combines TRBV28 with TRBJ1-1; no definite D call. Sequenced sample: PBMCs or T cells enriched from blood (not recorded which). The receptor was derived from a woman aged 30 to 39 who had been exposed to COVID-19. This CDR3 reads CASSLQRNMNTEAFF. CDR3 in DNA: TGTGCCAGCAGCCTACAGAGAAACATGAACACTGAAGCTTTCTTT.